Following are 2 T cell receptor beta chains from one sample sequenced in a study of blood T cell repertoires in COVID-19. TCRdb's table, derived via immunoSEQ multiplex PCR, lists solely in-frame clones and lacks some. The repertoire has approximately 190,000 clones, about 88% of them found once; the top ten carry approximately 15%. Sequencing was performed on peripheral blood. Every receptor here comes from a man under 40 with active or convalescent COVID-19.

The chain couples TRBV27 to TRBJ2-1; D possibly corresponds to TRBD2 (5 bases). V lost 1 base, J lost 5 bases, and 18 bases lay in between. The CDR3 totals 17 residues. Germline V gene lookup returns CDR1 MNHEY and CDR2 SMNVEV (reference sequence). This CDR3 reads CASSLLGWASQNNEQFF. CDR3 nucleotide sequence: TGTGCCAGCAGTTTATTAGGTTGGGCTAGCCAGAACAATGAGCAGTTCTTC.

The chain employs TRBV7-6 and TRBJ1-1; a weak D match, TRBD1 (5 bases). Germline CDR1 is SGHVS and CDR2 is FNYEAQ. V lost 8 bases to trimming and J lost 9 bases, with 16 bases between them. The CDR3 totals 12 residues. The CDR3 reads CASRPPAGQAFF. The DNA of the CDR3 is TGTGCCAGCCGCCCCCCGGCAGGGCAAGCTTTCTTT.